This paragraph reports one T cell receptor (beta chain). These data belong to a study of blood T cell repertoires in COVID-19. The wider study: Spain, Italy and the United States supplied samples that represented acute and convalescent COVID-19. Nucleic acid was either cDNA or gDNA, and it came from T cells, B-cell-depleted T cells, or PBMCs.

The ends were cut back, 0 bases at V and 6 bases at J, with 20 bases in the middle. There are 17 residues in the CDR3. Germline-derived CDR1 and CDR2 are MNHEY and SMNVEV (reference sequence). Per the authors' pipeline: Estimates of nucleated cell counts were drawn from the amplification of reference gene primers. The method was immunoSEQ multiplex PCR; TCRdb's version includes in-frame clones alone and lacks a portion of them. V and J calls and clone size are copied from that table; D and trimming were computed from the DNA. The sample includes fewer than 30,000 clones, 90% to 95% of them seen just once.

The source is a human donor with active COVID-19. The donor label of this sample is uncertain. Sequenced input: peripheral blood. The V call is TRBV27, the J call TRBJ2-5; D not resolved. As DNA, the CDR3 is TGTGCCAGCAGTTTATCGAAAGGTTACCCGGAGTGGCAGACCCAGTACTTC. It codes for CASSLSKGYPEWQTQYF.